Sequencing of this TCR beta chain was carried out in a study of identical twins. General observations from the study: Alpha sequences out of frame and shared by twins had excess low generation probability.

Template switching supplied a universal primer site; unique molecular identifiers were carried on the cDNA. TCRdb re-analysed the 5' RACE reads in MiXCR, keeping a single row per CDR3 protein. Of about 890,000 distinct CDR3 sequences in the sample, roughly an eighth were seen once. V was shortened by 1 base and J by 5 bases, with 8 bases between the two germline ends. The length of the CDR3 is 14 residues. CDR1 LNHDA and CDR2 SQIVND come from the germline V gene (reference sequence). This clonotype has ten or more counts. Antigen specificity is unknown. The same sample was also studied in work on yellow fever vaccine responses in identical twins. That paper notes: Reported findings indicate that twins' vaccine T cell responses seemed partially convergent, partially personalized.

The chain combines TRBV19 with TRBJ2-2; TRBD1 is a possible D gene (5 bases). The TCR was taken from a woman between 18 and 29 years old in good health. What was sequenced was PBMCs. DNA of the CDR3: TGTGCCAGTAGTATAGGCCAGGGAACCGGGGAGCTGTTTTTT. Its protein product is CASSIGQGTGELFF.